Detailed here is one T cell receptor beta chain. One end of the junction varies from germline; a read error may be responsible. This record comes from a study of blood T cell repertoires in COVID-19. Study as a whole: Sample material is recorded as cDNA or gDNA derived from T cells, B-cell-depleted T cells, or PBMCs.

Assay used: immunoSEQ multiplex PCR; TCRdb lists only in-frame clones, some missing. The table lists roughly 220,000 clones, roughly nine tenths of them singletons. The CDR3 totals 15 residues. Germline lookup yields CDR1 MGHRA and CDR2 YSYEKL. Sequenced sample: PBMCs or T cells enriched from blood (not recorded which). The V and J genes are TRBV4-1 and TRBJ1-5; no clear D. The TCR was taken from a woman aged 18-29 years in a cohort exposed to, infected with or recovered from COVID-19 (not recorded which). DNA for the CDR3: TGCGCCAGCAGCCAAGATCGAAGTAGCTATCAGCCCCAGCATTTT. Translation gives CASSQDRSSYQPQHF.